The T cell receptor (beta chain) under discussion was sequenced for a study of T cells in Graves' hyperthyroidism and ophthalmopathy. General study results and limits: Most thyroid clonotypes that were expanded above 0.001 also turned up in blood.

The investigators amplified TCR beta CDR3 regions from RNA transcripts. During a first-round RT-PCR of the TCR CDR3, the HTBI primer set was used. MiXCR, run by TCRdb on the multiplex PCR reads, gives a single entry per CDR3 protein. This sample carries approximately 640,000 distinct CDR3 sequences, 17% of them seen once, and the ten largest clones take 15% to 19%. This clonotype was counted ten times or more. The antigen is undetermined. The CDR3 loop spans 15 amino acids. Trimming left V 6 bases short and J 2 bases short, with 16 bases between. The V gene's germline CDR1 is SQVTM and CDR2 ANQGSEA. This TCR was recovered from a man between 45 and 60 years old with Graves' hyperthyroidism. The chain employs TRBV29-1 and TRBJ2-2; D is uncertain. Sequenced: blood. CDR3 DNA sequence: TGCAGCGTGCAAATGCCACCAGCTAACACCGGGGAGCTGTTTTTT. This encodes CSVQMPPANTGELFF.